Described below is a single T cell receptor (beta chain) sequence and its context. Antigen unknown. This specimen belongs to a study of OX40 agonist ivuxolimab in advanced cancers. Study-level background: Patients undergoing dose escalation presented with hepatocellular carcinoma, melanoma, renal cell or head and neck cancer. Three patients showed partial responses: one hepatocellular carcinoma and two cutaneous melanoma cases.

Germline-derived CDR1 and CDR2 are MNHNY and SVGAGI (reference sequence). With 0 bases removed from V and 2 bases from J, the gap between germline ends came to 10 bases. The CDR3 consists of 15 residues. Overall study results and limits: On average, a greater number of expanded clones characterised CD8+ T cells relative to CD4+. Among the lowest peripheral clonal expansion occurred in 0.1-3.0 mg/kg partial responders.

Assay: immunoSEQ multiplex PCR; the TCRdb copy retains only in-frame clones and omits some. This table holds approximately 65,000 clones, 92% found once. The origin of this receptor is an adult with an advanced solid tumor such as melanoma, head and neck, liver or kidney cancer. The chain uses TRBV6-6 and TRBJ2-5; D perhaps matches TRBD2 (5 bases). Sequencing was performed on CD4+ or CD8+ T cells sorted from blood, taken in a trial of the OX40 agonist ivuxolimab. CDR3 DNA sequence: TGTGCCAGCAGTTACTCCGCGGGCAAGCAAGAGACCCAGTACTTC. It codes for CASSYSAGKQETQYF.